The source of this T cell receptor beta chain is a study of T-cell reconstitution after alpha-beta-depleted transplantation in children (dated by TCRdb to 2016 to 2017). In the study overall: Using TCR repertoire profiling, the study followed T-cell immune reconstitution in a quantitative way in children after TCRalphabeta/CD19-depleted allogeneic hematopoietic cell transplantation.

Explained via the paper, the treatment or condition label denotes: allogeneic hematopoietic cell transplantation with graft depleted of TCRalphabeta T cells and CD19 B cells. TCRalphabeta/CD19-depleted allogeneic hematopoietic cell grafts were given to the transplant recipients, all of whom were children. Beyond this particular receptor, the publication reports: About two months after transplant, the apparently early recovery of alphabetaT-cell counts reportedly depended on just several hundred clones that had expanded rapidly and came from non-depleted graft cells. The frequencies of hyperexpanded clones fell over the following months, and after one year, T-cell counts and TCRbeta diversity were mostly attributed to newly produced T cells. The high TCRbeta diversity at day 60 in some patients was ascribed to recipient T cells and intrathymic progenitors that had survived conditioning.

Preparation of the library involved PCR. Instrument on record: Illumina HiSeq 2500. To normalize quantification of the TCRbeta repertoire, the TCR libraries were built with molecular barcoding that relied on unique molecular identifiers. Through fastp at Q25 and MiXCR, TCRdb rebuilt clones from the public reads, retaining in-frame beta chains. Each CDR3 protein appears once, grouped with its most common genes and DNA. Recorded for this sample are 280,000 or so distinct CDR3 sequences; 11% of them occurred a single time. The biggest ten clones account for 20% to 30% of the sample. This clonotype has only a few counts. The clone's antigen remains unknown. Base qualities are missing; no much larger clone stands one base away. Including the terminal cysteine and phenylalanine, the CDR3 comprises 15 residues. Just the 45-base CDR3 DNA is kept, in frame starting at base 1. The germline V gene supplies CDR1 SGHTA and CDR2 FQGNSA. V loses 4 bases of germline sequence and J loses 0 bases, and the interval between the two ends is 10 bases.

The receptor comes from a male patient aged 2 to 10 who had a stem cell transplant for chronic granulomatous disease, so the T cells may come from the graft donor. Recombination linked TRBV7-2 to TRBJ2-4; a confident D gene designation cannot be given. The specimen was peripheral blood, collected 180 days after TCRalphabeta/CD19-depleted stem cell transplant. The DNA sequence is as follows: TGTGCCAGCAGCTCCCAAGGGATAGCCAAAAACATTCAGTACTTC. The resulting protein is CASSSQGIAKNIQYF.